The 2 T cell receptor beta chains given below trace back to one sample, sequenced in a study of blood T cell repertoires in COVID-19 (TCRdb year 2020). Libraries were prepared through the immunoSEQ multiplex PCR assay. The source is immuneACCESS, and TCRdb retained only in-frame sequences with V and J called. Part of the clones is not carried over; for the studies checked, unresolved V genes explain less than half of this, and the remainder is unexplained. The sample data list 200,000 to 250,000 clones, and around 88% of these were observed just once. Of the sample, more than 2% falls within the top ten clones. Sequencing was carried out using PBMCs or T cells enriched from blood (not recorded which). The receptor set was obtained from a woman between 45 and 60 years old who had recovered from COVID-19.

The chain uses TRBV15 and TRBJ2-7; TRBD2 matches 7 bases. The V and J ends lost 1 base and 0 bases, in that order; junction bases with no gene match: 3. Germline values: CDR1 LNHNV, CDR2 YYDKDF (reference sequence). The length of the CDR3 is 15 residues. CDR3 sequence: CATSRGGGSSYEQYF. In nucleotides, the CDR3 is TGTGCCACCAGCAGAGGGGGCGGGAGCTCCTACGAGCAGTACTTC.

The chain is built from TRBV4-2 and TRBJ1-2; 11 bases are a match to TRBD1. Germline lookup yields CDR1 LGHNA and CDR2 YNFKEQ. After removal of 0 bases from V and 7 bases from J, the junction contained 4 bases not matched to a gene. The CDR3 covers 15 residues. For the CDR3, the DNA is TGTGCCAGCAGCCAAGAGGACAGGGGGCAAAGTGGCTACACCTTC. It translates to CASSQEDRGQSGYTF.